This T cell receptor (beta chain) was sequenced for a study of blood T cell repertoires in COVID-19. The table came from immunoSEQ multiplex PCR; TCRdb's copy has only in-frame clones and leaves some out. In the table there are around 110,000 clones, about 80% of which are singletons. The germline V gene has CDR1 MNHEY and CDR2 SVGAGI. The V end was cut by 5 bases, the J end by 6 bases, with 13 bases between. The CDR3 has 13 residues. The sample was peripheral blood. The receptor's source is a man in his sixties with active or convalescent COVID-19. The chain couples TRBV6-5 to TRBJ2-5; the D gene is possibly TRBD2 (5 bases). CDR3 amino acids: CASSLTRRQTQYF. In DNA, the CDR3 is TGTGCCAGCAGTCTCACTAGGAGACAGACCCAGTACTTC.